The rows below give T cell receptor beta chains drawn from one sample of a study of blood T cell repertoires in COVID-19. Sequencing used immunoSEQ multiplex PCR; TCRdb keeps in-frame clones, though not all of them. The data hold 140,000 to 150,000 clones, with 88% observed a single time. Material: PBMCs or T cells enriched from blood (not recorded which). The receptors originated from a woman in her 30s with acute COVID-19. CDR3s include the opening cysteine and the closing phenylalanine or tryptophan. The D gene is left open where the match is weak. A clone size is listed for some rows: how often the clone was seen (once, few, many), or a class if it is expanded.

V: TRBV5-4
size: .
D: .
J: TRBJ1-2
CDR3: CASSKSGTTALGYTF
DNA: TGTGCCAGCAGCAAATCGGGGACAACGGCTTTGGGCTACACCTTC

V: TRBV9
size: .
D: .
J: TRBJ1-2
CDR3: CASSVGGGTSSSHYGYTF
DNA: TGTGCCAGCAGCGTAGGGGGTGGGACAAGTTCATCCCACTATGGCTACACCTTC

V: TRBV27
size: .
D: TRBD2
J: TRBJ2-3
CDR3: CASSLLLAGGPDTQYF
DNA: TGTGCCAGCAGTCTACTACTAGCGGGAGGGCCGGATACGCAGTATTTT

V: TRBV7-3
size: .
D: .
J: TRBJ2-3
CDR3: CASSHDMGGDTQYF
DNA: TGTGCCAGCAGCCATGACATGGGGGGAGATACGCAGTATTTT

V: TRBV6-2/TRBV6-3
size: .
D: .
J: TRBJ2-7
CDR3: CASSYGAGAGEQYF
DNA: TGTGCCAGCAGTTACGGGGCAGGGGCAGGTGAGCAGTACTTC

V: TRBV28
size: .
D: TRBD1
J: TRBJ1-1
CDR3: CASSPTGAPEAFF
DNA: TGTGCCAGCAGTCCTACAGGGGCCCCTGAAGCTTTCTTT

V: TRBV7-2
size: .
D: TRBD2
J: TRBJ2-1
CDR3: CASSVGLAGYNEQFF
DNA: TGTGCCAGCAGCGTGGGACTAGCGGGGTACAATGAGCAGTTCTTC

V: TRBV7-2
size: .
D: TRBD1
J: TRBJ2-7
CDR3: CASSSPGTGLYEQYF
DNA: TGTGCCAGCAGCTCCCCCGGGACAGGCCTCTACGAGCAGTACTTC

V: TRBV9
size: .
D: .
J: TRBJ1-1
CDR3: CASSVEGVGEAFF
DNA: TGTGCCAGCAGCGTAGAGGGGGTTGGTGAAGCTTTCTTT

V: TRBV28
size: .
D: TRBD1
J: TRBJ1-6
CDR3: CASTPRDRTSFSYNSPLHF
DNA: TGTGCCAGCACCCCCCGGGACAGGACCTCTTTCTCCTATAATTCACCCCTCCACTTT

V: TRBV11-3
size: .
D: TRBD2
J: TRBJ2-2
CDR3: CASSSKSGLAANTGELFF
DNA: TGTGCCAGCAGCTCCAAATCAGGACTAGCGGCGAACACCGGGGAGCTGTTTTTT

V: TRBV25-1
size: .
D: TRBD1
J: TRBJ2-7
CDR3: CASSDPGTGVFEQYF
DNA: TGTGCCAGCAGTGACCCCGGGACAGGGGTATTCGAGCAGTACTTC

V: TRBV7-9
size: .
D: .
J: TRBJ2-1
CDR3: CASSSWGNEQFF
DNA: TGTGCCAGTTCTAGCTGGGGAAATGAGCAGTTCTTC

V: TRBV6-5
size: .
D: TRBD2
J: TRBJ2-5
CDR3: CASSLKLAGEETQYF
DNA: TGTGCCAGCAGCCTGAAACTAGCGGGTGAAGAGACCCAGTACTTC

V: TRBV5-6
size: once
D: TRBD1
J: TRBJ2-7
CDR3: CASSSWGQQSSYEQYF
DNA: TGTGCCAGCAGCTCATGGGGACAGCAAAGCTCCTACGAGCAGTACTTC

V: TRBV5-1
size: .
D: .
J: TRBJ1-4
CDR3: CASSSSGATNEKLFF
DNA: TGCGCCAGCAGCTCTTCAGGGGCAACTAATGAAAAACTGTTTTTT

V: TRBV5-1
size: .
D: TRBD1
J: TRBJ1-2
CDR3: CASSLGQGFEGYTF
DNA: TGCGCCAGCAGCTTGGGACAGGGGTTCGAGGGCTACACCTTC

V: TRBV20-1
size: many
D: TRBD2
J: TRBJ2-3
CDR3: CSARDYLQYF
DNA: TGCAGTGCCCGGGACTACCTACAGTATTTT

V: TRBV29-1
size: .
D: TRBD2
J: TRBJ2-3
CDR3: CSVGGGLAGASTDTQYF
DNA: TGCAGCGTGGGGGGGGGCCTAGCGGGGGCTAGCACAGATACGCAGTATTTT

V: TRBV29-1
size: .
D: .
J: TRBJ2-7
CDR3: CSVDEGPNEQYF
DNA: TGCAGCGTTGACGAGGGCCCCAACGAGCAGTACTTC

V: TRBV6-4
size: .
D: TRBD2
J: TRBJ2-3
CDR3: CASSDSSGRATDTQYF
DNA: TGTGCCAGCAGTGACTCTAGCGGGAGGGCCACAGATACGCAGTATTTT

V: TRBV7-9
size: .
D: TRBD1
J: TRBJ2-5
CDR3: CASSFPDRGETQYF
DNA: TGTGCCAGCAGCTTTCCCGACAGGGGGGAGACCCAGTACTTC

V: TRBV13
size: .
D: TRBD2
J: TRBJ2-7
CDR3: CASSESGNLASEQYF
DNA: TGTGCCAGCAGCGAGAGCGGGAACTTAGCTAGCGAGCAGTACTTC